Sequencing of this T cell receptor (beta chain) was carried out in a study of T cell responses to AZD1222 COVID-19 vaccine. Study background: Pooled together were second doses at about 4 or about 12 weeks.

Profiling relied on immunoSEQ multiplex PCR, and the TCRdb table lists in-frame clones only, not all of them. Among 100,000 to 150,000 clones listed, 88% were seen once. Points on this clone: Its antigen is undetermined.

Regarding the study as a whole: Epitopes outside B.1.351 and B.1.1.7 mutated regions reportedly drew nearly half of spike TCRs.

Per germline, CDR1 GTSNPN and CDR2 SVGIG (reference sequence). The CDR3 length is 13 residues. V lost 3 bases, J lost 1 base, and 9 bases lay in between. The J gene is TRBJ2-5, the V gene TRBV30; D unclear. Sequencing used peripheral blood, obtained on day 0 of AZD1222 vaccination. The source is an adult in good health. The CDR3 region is CAWSYSFQETQYF. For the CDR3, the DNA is TGTGCCTGGAGCTACTCGTTCCAAGAGACCCAGTACTTC. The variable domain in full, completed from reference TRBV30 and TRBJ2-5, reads SQTIHQWPATLVQPVGSPLSLECTVEGTSNPNLYWYRQAAGRGLQLLFYSVGIGQISSEVPQNLSASRPQDRQFILSSKKLLLSDSGFYLCAWSYSFQETQYFGPGTRLLVL.